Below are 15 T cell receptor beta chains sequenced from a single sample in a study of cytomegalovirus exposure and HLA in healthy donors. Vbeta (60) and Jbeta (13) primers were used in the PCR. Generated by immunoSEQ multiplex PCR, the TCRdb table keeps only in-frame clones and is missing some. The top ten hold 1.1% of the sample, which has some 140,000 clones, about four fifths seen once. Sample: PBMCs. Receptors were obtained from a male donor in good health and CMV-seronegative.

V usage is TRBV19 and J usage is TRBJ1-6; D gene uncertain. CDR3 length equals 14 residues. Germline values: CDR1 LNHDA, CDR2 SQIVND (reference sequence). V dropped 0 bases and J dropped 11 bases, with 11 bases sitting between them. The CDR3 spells CASSIDGEEAPLHF. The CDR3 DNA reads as TGTGCCAGTAGTATAGATGGGGAGGAGGCACCCCTCCACTTT.

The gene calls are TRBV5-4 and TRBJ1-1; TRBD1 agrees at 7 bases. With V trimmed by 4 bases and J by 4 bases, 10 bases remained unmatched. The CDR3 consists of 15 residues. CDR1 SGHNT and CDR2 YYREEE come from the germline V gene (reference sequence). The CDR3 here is CASSPKGAGGTEAFF. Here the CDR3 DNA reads TGTGCCAGCAGCCCCAAGGGGGCAGGGGGCACTGAAGCTTTCTTT.

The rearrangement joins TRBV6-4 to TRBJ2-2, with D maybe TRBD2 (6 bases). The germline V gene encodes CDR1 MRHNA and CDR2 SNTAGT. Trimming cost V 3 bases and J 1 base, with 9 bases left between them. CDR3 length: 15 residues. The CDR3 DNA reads TGTGCCAGCAGTGAGCAGGGAGGGAACACCGGGGAGCTGTTTTTT. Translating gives CASSEQGGNTGELFF.

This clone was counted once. The CDR3 reads CASSLRGTGGELFF. The CDR3 DNA follows: TGTGCCAGCAGCCTCAGGGGGACTGGCGGGGAGCTGTTTTTT. The chain links TRBV7-2 to TRBJ2-2, with TRBD1 as a possible D gene (7 bases). Looked up from germline, CDR1 is SGHTA and CDR2 is FQGNSA. The CDR3 covers 14 residues. The V end lost 5 bases, the J end lost 7 bases, and 14 bases lay between the germline ends.

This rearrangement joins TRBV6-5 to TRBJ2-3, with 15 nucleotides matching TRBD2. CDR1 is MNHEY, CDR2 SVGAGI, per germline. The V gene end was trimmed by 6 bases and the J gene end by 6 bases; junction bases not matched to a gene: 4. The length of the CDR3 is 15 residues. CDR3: CASRRTSGGDDTQYF. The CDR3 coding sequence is TGTGCCAGCAGGCGGACTAGCGGGGGGGACGATACGCAGTATTTT.

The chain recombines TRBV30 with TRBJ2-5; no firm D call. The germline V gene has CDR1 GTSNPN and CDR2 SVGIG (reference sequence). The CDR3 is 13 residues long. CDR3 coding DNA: TGTGCAAGATCAGATAGGTTCGGGGAGACCCAGTACTTC. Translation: CARSDRFGETQYF.

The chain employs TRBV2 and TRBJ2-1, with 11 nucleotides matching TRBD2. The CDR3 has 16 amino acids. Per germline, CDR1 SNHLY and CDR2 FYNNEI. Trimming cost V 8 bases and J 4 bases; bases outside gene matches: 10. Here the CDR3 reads CASSSRASGGYNEQFF. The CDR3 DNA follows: TGTGCCAGCTCCTCGCGGGCTAGCGGGGGGTACAATGAGCAGTTCTTC.

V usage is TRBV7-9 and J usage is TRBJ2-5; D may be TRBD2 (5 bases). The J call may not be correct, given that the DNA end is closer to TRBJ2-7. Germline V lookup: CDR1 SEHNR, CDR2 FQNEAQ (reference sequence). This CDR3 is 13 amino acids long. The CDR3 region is CASSDDGDYEQYF. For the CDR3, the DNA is TGTGCCAGCAGCGACGACGGGGACTACGAGCAGTACTTC.

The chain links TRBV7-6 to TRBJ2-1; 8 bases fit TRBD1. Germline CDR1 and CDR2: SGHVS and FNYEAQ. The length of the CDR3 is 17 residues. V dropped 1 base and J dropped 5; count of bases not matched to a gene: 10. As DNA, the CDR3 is TGTGCCAGCAGCTTAGGGACAGGGTTGGTTTTCGACAATGAGCAGTTCTTC. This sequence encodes CASSLGTGLVFDNEQFF.

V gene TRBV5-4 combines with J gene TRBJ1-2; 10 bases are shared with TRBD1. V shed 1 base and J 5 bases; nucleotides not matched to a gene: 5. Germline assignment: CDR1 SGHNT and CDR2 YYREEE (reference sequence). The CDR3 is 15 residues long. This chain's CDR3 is CASSLWTGGGYGYTF. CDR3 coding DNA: TGTGCCAGCAGCTTGTGGACAGGGGGAGGGTATGGCTACACCTTC.

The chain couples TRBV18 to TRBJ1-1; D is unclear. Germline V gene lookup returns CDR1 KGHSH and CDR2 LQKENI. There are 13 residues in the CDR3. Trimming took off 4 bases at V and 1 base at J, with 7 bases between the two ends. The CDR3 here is CASSRGSNTEAFF. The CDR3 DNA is TGTGCCAGCTCACGAGGGTCGAACACTGAAGCTTTCTTT.

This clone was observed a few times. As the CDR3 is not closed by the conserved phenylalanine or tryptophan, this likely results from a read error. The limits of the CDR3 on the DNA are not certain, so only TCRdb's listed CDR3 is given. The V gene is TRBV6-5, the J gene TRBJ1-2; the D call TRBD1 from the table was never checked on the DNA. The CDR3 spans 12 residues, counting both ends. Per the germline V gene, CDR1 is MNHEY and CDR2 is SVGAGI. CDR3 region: CASSEGTGGLTH.

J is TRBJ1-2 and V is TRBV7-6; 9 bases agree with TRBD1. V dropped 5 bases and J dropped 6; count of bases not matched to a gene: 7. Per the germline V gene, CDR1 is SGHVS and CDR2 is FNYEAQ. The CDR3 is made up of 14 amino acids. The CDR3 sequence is CASSHGTGTHGYTF. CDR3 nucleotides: TGTGCCAGCAGCCACGGGACAGGGACCCATGGCTACACCTTC.

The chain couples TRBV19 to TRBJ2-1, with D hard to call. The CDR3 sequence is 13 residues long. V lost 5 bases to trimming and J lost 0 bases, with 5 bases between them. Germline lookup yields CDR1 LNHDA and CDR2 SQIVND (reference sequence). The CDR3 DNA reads TGTGCCAGTAGTCTTAGCTCCTACAATGAGCAGTTCTTC. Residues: CASSLSSYNEQFF.

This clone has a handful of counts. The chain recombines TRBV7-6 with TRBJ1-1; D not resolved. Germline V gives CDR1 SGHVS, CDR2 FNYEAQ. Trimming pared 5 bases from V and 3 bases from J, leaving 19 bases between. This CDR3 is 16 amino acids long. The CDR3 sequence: CASSPTNVGGHTEAFF. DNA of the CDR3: TGTGCCAGCAGCCCCACTAATGTGGGAGGCCACACTGAAGCTTTCTTT. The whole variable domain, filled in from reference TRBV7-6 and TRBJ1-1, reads GAGVSQSPRYKVTKRGQDVALRCDPISGHVSLYWYRQALGQGPEFLTYFNYEAQQDKSGLPNDRFSAERPEGSISTLTIQRTEQRDSAMYRCASSPTNVGGHTEAFFGQGTRLTVV.